The 8 T cell receptor beta chains given below trace back to one sample, sequenced in a study of CD8 T cells in Susac syndrome. Reverse transcription of roughly 0.5 to 1 ug RNA was performed with random hexamers. MiXCR, run by TCRdb on the immunoSEQ multiplex PCR reads, gives a single entry per CDR3 protein. The sample records 160,000 or so distinct CDR3 sequences, around 96% being singletons. The sample consisted of CD8+ T cells from PBMCs. These receptors all come from a human donor with multiple sclerosis.

CDR3 sequence (DNA): TGTGCCAGCACCCCCCTGGAGGAGCAGTACTTC. Residues: CASTPLEEQYF. The chain has TRBV21-1 and TRBJ2-7; TRBD1, the table's D call, lacks a check against the DNA. TRBV21-1 represents a pseudogene. This CDR3 region has 11 residues.

V is TRBV28 and J is TRBJ2-2; no definite D call. CDR3 length equals 12 residues. Trimming removed 5 bases at V and 7 bases at J, with 8 bases between. CDR1 MDHEN and CDR2 SYDVKM come from the germline V gene. The CDR3 coding sequence is TGTGCCAGCAGTCAGGTGCTCGGGGAGCTGTTTTTT. This encodes CASSQVLGELFF. Together with reference TRBV28 and TRBJ2-2, the CDR3 gives the full variable domain: DVKVTQSSRYLVKRTGEKVFLECVQDMDHENMFWYRQDPGLGLRLIYFSYDVKMKEKGDIPEGYSVSREKKERFSLILESASTNQTSMYLCASSQVLGELFFGEGSRLTVL.

The chain recombines TRBV30 with TRBJ2-7; D is unclear. This CDR3 region has 13 residues. V lost 0 bases, J lost 1 base, and 7 bases lay in between. The germline V gene encodes CDR1 GTSNPN and CDR2 SVGIG (reference sequence). This chain's CDR3 is CAWSVPPSYEQYF. CDR3 bases: TGTGCCTGGAGTGTACCCCCTTCCTACGAGCAGTACTTC.

This chain connects TRBV6-1 to TRBJ2-3; 7 nucleotides line up with TRBD1. The germline gives CDR1 MNHNS, CDR2 SASEGT. J was trimmed by 2 bases and V by 5 bases; bases with no gene match: 16. This CDR3 contains 18 residues. CDR3 nucleotide sequence: TGTGCCAGCAGTCTCTCTCCTGCAAACAGGGGTTTCACAGATACGCAGTATTTT. It codes for CASSLSPANRGFTDTQYF.

V is TRBV4-2 and J is TRBJ2-5; no firm D call. The length of the CDR3 is 12 residues. Germline assignment: CDR1 LGHNA and CDR2 YNFKEQ. The germline V and J ends were trimmed by 1 base and 5 bases, with 5 bases remaining between them. The CDR3, as DNA: TGTGCCAGCAGCCAAGGCGAGGAGACCCAGTACTTC. Translated: CASSQGEETQYF.

The V call is TRBV7-9, the J call TRBJ2-1; D may match TRBD1 or TRBD2 (5 bases each). The ends were cut back, 2 bases at V and 5 bases at J, with 13 bases in the middle. Germline V CDR1 and CDR2: SEHNR, FQNEAQ (reference sequence). The CDR3 runs 15 residues. The CDR3 loop reads CASSLPSGTDNEQFF. CDR3 nucleotides: TGTGCCAGCAGCTTACCGTCAGGGACGGACAATGAGCAGTTCTTC.

The chain uses TRBV18 and TRBJ2-7; TRBD2 might be the D (6 bases). The ends were cut back, 2 bases at V and 2 bases at J, with 13 bases in the middle. The CDR3 contains 15 residues. Germline loops: CDR1 KGHSH, CDR2 LQKENI. CDR3 amino acids: CASSPGLSETYEQYF. CDR3 nucleotide sequence: TGTGCCAGCTCACCAGGACTATCTGAGACCTACGAGCAGTACTTC.

This chain's CDR3 is CASSGTREEFF. The CDR3 coding sequence is TGTGCCAGCAGCGGTACTAGGGAGGAGTTCTTC. The chain joins TRBV5-6 to TRBJ2-1; D might be TRBD2 (6 bases). CDR1 and CDR2 from the germline V gene are SGHDT and YYEEEE. Trimming took 4 bases from V and 14 from J, leaving 13 bases between them. The CDR3 covers 11 residues. Using reference TRBV5-6 and TRBJ2-1 for the parts outside the CDR3, the full variable domain is DAGVTQSPTHLIKTRGQQVTLRCSPKSGHDTVSWYQQALGQGPQFIFQYYEEEERQRGNFPDRFSGHQFPNYSSELNVNALLLGDSALYLCASSGTREEFFGPGTRLTVL.